Listed below are T cell receptor beta chains from one sample, sequenced in a study of identical twins. TCRdb reprocessed the 5' RACE reads with MiXCR, giving one entry per CDR3 protein. The table has hundreds of thousands of distinct CDR3 sequences, roughly 18% seen once. These data were also filed under a second study, of T cells expressing NK-cell markers.

The sequenced sample was PBMCs. Source of these receptors: a woman under 30 in good health. Each CDR3 is given with its conserved first and last residue. D genes are given only for firm matches. Clone size is not always given. Where it is, it says once, few, many or a class for expanded clones.

cdr3_length d_call j_call v_call clone_size cdr3_aa cdr3_nt
15 NA TRBJ2-7 TRBV7-9 few CASSSLTGIGYEQYF TGTGCCAGCAGCTCCCTCACAGGGATTGGGTACGAGCAGTACTTC
15 NA TRBJ2-3 TRBV12-3/TRBV12-4 NA CASSLGGQRADTQYF TGTGCCAGCAGTTTGGGAGGACAACGGGCAGATACGCAGTATTTT
15 NA TRBJ2-2 TRBV20-1 NA CSASGTGTSTGELFF TGCAGTGCTAGTGGAACCGGGACTTCCACCGGGGAGCTGTTTTTT
16 NA TRBJ1-3 TRBV7-9 few CASSLYGPASGNTIYF TGTGCCAGCAGCTTATATGGTCCAGCCTCTGGAAACACCATATATTTT
13 NA TRBJ1-2 TRBV7-9 NA CASSLGGNGGYTF TGTGCCAGCAGCTTAGGGGGGAACGGTGGCTACACCTTC
15 TRBD2 TRBJ2-2 TRBV13 few CASSTPLAGLGELFF TGTGCCAGCAGCACTCCGCTAGCGGGGCTCGGGGAGCTGTTTTTT
16 TRBD1 TRBJ2-2 TRBV10-3 NA CAISESQGVYTGELFF TGTGCCATCAGTGAGTCGCAGGGGGTTTACACCGGGGAGCTGTTTTTT
17 TRBD1 TRBJ1-6 TRBV5-1 NA CASSLQTGGQTNSPLHF TGCGCCAGCAGCTTGCAAACGGGGGGACAGACCAATTCACCCCTCCACTTT
14 NA TRBJ1-1 TRBV7-3 NA CASSRGSDRTEAFF TGTGCCAGCAGTCGTGGGTCGGATCGAACTGAAGCTTTCTTT
15 NA TRBJ1-2 TRBV10-3 NA CAISESGLLGGGYTF TGTGCCATCAGTGAGTCGGGCCTCCTTGGGGGTGGCTACACCTTC
15 TRBD2 TRBJ2-5 TRBV10-1 NA CASSPGASGQETQYF TGCGCCAGCAGTCCCGGGGCTAGCGGACAAGAGACCCAGTACTTC
13 NA TRBJ2-7 TRBV6-1 many CASGGLQGYEQYF TGTGCCAGCGGGGGGCTCCAGGGTTACGAGCAGTACTTC
14 NA TRBJ1-5 TRBV3-1 NA CASSQVPGAVSQHF TGTGCCAGCAGCCAAGTTCCAGGAGCAGTGTCCCAGCATTTT
13 NA TRBJ2-1 TRBV29-1 NA CSVEPHTGTREFF TGCAGCGTTGAGCCCCACACTGGGACAAGAGAGTTCTTC
14 NA TRBJ1-1 TRBV27 many CASSFRGRDTEAFF TGTGCCAGCAGTTTCAGGGGCAGGGACACTGAAGCTTTCTTT
15 NA TRBJ2-3 TRBV5-1 NA CASSPPNHLTDTQYF TGCGCCAGCAGTCCCCCAAACCACCTCACAGATACGCAGTATTTT
16 TRBD1 TRBJ1-2 TRBV6-5 few CASSLLSGDRGYGYTF TGTGCCAGCAGTTTGCTCTCCGGCGACAGGGGATATGGCTACACCTTC
15 NA TRBJ1-1 TRBV7-9 NA CASSPVRAMNTEAFF TGTGCCAGCAGCCCGGTTAGGGCCATGAACACTGAAGCTTTCTTT
16 TRBD2 TRBJ2-7 TRBV10-3 few CAISAPPGGRDYEQYF TGTGCCATCAGTGCCCCTCCTGGCGGGAGGGATTACGAGCAGTACTTC
13 NA TRBJ1-1 TRBV6-1 NA CASRDRLNTEAFF TGTGCCAGCAGGGACAGACTGAACACTGAAGCTTTCTTT
13 TRBD1 TRBJ1-1 TRBV20-1 few CSARQGINTEAFF TGCAGTGCGCGACAGGGGATTAACACTGAAGCTTTCTTT
14 TRBD1 TRBJ2-1 TRBV20-1 NA CSARRTGPRSEQFF TGCAGTGCTAGACGGACAGGGCCCCGCTCGGAGCAGTTCTTC
12 NA TRBJ1-2 TRBV29-1 many CSLDPANYGYTF TGCAGCCTCGACCCAGCTAACTATGGCTACACCTTC
12 NA TRBJ2-3 TRBV9 few CASPQVQDTQYF TGTGCCAGCCCACAGGTCCAGGATACGCAGTATTTT
14 TRBD2 TRBJ2-7 TRBV14 NA CASSRLASGSGQYF TGTGCCAGCAGCCGACTAGCCTCAGGTTCCGGGCAGTACTTC
12 NA TRBJ1-1 TRBV3-1 NA CASSSWSGEAFF TGTGCCAGCAGCTCCTGGAGCGGAGAAGCTTTCTTT
15 TRBD2 TRBJ2-1 TRBV7-2 NA CASSLREALYNEQFF TGTGCCAGCAGCTTGCGGGAGGCTCTTTACAATGAGCAGTTCTTC
13 NA TRBJ2-7 TRBV5-1 few CASSSQAPYEQYF TGCGCCAGCAGCTCCCAGGCCCCCTACGAGCAGTACTTC
12 NA TRBJ1-1 TRBV20-1 few CSATVSNTEAFF TGCAGTGCTACTGTTTCAAACACTGAAGCTTTCTTT
12 NA TRBJ2-7 TRBV7-9 few CASTKGDGEQYF TGTGCCAGCACTAAAGGGGATGGGGAGCAGTACTTC
14 NA TRBJ1-3 TRBV12-3/TRBV12-4 NA CASSGTNNGNTIYF TGTGCCAGCAGTGGGACGAACAACGGAAACACCATATATTTT
11 NA TRBJ2-7 TRBV20-1 few CSASDGYEQYF TGCAGTGCTAGTGATGGATACGAGCAGTACTTC
15 TRBD1 TRBJ1-5 TRBV28 NA CASSFGTGAGQPQHF TGTGCCAGCAGTTTTGGTACAGGGGCGGGTCAGCCCCAGCATTTT
14 NA TRBJ1-1 TRBV6-5 NA CASSYGQGIPEAFF TGTGCCAGCAGTTACGGGCAGGGTATCCCTGAAGCTTTCTTT
13 NA TRBJ2-7 TRBV5-1 NA CASSLLFQQEQYF TGCGCCAGCAGCTTGTTATTCCAGCAAGAGCAGTACTTC
15 NA TRBJ1-4 TRBV12-3/TRBV12-4 NA CASSFRTIIGEKLFF TGTGCCAGCAGTTTCCGGACAATTATAGGTGAAAAACTGTTTTTT
16 TRBD1 TRBJ2-1 TRBV4-1 NA CASSSTGANSYNEQFF TGCGCCAGCAGCTCTACAGGGGCCAACTCCTACAATGAGCAGTTCTTC
15 TRBD2 TRBJ2-7 TRBV13 few CASSWTSGGAREQYF TGTGCCAGCAGCTGGACTAGCGGGGGGGCTCGGGAGCAGTACTTC
15 TRBD1 TRBJ1-1 TRBV6-2/TRBV6-3 NA CASRRKVQGDTEAFF TGTGCCAGCAGGCGTAAGGTACAGGGGGATACTGAAGCTTTCTTT
16 TRBD1 TRBJ2-3 TRBV30 NA CACLSVRTGDTDTQYF TGTGCCTGTCTCTCCGTGAGGACAGGGGACACAGATACGCAGTATTTT
12 NA TRBJ2-1 TRBV7-3 NA CASSLTGIEQFF TGTGCCAGCAGCTTAACAGGGATCGAGCAGTTCTTC
19 TRBD2 TRBJ2-1 TRBV4-3 few CASSRGPGTSGRVENEQFF TGCGCCAGCAGCCGCGGTCCCGGGACTAGCGGGAGGGTGGAAAATGAGCAGTTCTTC
16 TRBD2 TRBJ2-7 TRBV6-1 few CASRPAGSRRRYEQYF TGTGCCAGCAGACCAGCGGGGAGCCGGCGTCGGTACGAGCAGTACTTC
14 NA TRBJ1-1 TRBV7-2 few CASSFQGASTEAFF TGTGCCAGCAGCTTTCAGGGCGCGAGCACTGAAGCTTTCTTT
17 NA TRBJ2-2 TRBV12-3/TRBV12-4 NA CASTTSWGETGVGELFF TGTGCCAGCACCACCTCCTGGGGGGAAACTGGGGTCGGGGAGCTGTTTTTT
12 NA TRBJ2-1 TRBV5-1 few CASARGVAEQFF TGCGCCAGCGCGCGCGGGGTGGCTGAGCAGTTCTTC
19 TRBD2 TRBJ2-5 TRBV9 few CASSVGWGTSGGVQETQYF TGTGCCAGCAGCGTAGGATGGGGGACTAGCGGGGGAGTCCAAGAGACCCAGTACTTC
16 NA TRBJ2-3 TRBV27 NA CASSLDHRTRTDTQYF TGTGCCAGCAGTCTCGACCACAGGACTCGCACAGATACGCAGTATTTT
12 TRBD1 TRBJ2-5 TRBV29-1 NA CSGYTGGQTQYF TGCAGCGGCTATACAGGGGGACAGACCCAGTACTTC
14 NA TRBJ2-2 TRBV12-3/TRBV12-4 many CASSSGGYTGELFF TGTGCCAGCAGTTCCGGGGGCTACACCGGGGAGCTGTTTTTT
14 TRBD2 TRBJ2-1 TRBV3-1 few CASSQLAGDAEQFF TGTGCCAGCAGCCAGTTAGCGGGAGACGCTGAGCAGTTCTTC
13 NA TRBJ1-1 TRBV7-3 few CASSLTAVTEAFF TGTGCCAGCAGCTTAACAGCAGTCACTGAAGCTTTCTTT